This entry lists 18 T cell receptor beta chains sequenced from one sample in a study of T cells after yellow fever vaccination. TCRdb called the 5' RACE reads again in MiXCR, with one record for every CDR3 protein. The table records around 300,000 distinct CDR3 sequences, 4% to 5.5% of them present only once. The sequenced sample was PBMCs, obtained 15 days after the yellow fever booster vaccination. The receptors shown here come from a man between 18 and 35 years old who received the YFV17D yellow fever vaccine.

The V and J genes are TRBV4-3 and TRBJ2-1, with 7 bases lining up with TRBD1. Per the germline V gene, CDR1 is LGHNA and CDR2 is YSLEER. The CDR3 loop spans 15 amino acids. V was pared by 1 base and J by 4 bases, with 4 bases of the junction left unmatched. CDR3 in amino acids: CASSQAGGVYNEQFF. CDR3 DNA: TGCGCCAGCAGCCAAGCAGGGGGTGTATACAATGAGCAGTTCTTC.

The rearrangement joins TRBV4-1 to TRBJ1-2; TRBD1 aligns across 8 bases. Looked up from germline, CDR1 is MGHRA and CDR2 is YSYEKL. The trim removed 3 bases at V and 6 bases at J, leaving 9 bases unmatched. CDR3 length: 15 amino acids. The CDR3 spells CASSHGPRGRDGYTF. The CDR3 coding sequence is TGCGCCAGCAGCCACGGCCCCAGGGGGCGGGATGGCTACACCTTC.

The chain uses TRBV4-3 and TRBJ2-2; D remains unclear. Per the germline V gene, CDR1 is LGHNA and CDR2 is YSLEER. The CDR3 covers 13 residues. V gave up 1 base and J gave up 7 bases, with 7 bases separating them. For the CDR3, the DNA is TGCGCCAGCAGCCAAGGCAAAGTCGGGGAGCTGTTTTTT. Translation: CASSQGKVGELFF.

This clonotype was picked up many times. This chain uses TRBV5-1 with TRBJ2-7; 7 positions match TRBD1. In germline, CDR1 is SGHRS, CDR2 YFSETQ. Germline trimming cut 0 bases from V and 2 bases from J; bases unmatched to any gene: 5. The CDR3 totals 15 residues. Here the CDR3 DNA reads TGCGCCAGCAGCTTGGGACAGGGCCAAACCTACGAGCAGTACTTC. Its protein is CASSLGQGQTYEQYF.

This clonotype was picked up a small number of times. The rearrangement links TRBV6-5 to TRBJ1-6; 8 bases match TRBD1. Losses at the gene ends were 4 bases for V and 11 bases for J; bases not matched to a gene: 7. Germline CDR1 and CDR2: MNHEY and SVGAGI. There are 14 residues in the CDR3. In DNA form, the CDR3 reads TGTGCCAGCAGTTCGGACAGGGAAATCCCACCCCTCCACTTT. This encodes CASSSDREIPPLHF.

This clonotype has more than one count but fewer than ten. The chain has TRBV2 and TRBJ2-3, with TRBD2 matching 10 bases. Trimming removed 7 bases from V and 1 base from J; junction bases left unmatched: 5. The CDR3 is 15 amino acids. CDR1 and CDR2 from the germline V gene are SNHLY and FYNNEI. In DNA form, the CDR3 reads TGTGCCAGCACTGCTGGACTAGCGGGCACAGATACGCAGTATTTT. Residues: CASTAGLAGTDTQYF.

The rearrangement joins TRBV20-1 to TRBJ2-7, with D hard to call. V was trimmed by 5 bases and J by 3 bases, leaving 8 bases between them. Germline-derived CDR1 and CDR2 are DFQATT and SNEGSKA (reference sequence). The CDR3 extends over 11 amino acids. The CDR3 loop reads CSAPRFYEQYF. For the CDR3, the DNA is TGCAGTGCTCCTCGTTTCTACGAGCAGTACTTC.

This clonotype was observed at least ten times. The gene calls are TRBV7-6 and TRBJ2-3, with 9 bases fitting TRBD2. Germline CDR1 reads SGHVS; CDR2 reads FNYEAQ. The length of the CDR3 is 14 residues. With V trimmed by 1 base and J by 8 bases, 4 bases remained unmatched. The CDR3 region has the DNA TGTGCCAGCAGCTTAGAGCGGGGGGCCGGTACGCAGTATTTT. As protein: CASSLERGAGTQYF.

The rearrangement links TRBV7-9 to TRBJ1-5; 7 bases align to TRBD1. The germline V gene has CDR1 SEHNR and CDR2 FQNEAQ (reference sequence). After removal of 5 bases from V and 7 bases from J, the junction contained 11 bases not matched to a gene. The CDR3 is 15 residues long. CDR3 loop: CASSDVGTVNQPQHF. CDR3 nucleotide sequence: TGTGCCAGCAGCGACGTCGGGACAGTGAACCAGCCCCAGCATTTT.

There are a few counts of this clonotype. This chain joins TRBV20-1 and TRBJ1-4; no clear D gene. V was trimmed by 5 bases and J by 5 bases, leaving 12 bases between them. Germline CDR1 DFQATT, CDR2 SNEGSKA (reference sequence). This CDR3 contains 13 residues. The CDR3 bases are TGCAGTGCTGGCCCTCGGAGAAATGAAAAACTGTTTTTT. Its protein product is CSAGPRRNEKLFF.

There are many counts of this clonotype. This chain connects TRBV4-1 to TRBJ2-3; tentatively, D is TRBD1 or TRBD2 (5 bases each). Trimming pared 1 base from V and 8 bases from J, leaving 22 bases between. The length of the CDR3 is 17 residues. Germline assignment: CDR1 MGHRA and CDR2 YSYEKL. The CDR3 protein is CASSQVTRGREGGTQYF. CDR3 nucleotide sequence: TGCGCCAGCAGCCAAGTCACCCGGGGCAGGGAAGGAGGTACGCAGTATTTT.

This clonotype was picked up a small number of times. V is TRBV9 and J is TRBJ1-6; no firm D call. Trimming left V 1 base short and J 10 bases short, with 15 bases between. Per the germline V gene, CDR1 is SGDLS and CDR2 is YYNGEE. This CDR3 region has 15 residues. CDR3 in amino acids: CASSVTPGGESPLHF. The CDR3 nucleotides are TGTGCCAGCAGCGTAACTCCGGGTGGGGAGTCACCCCTCCACTTT. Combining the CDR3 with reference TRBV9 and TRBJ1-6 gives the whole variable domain DSGVTQTPKHLITATGQRVTLRCSPRSGDLSVYWYQQSLDQGLQFLIQYYNGEERAKGNILERFSAQQFPDLHSELNLSSLELGDSALYFCASSVTPGGESPLHFGNGTRLTVT.

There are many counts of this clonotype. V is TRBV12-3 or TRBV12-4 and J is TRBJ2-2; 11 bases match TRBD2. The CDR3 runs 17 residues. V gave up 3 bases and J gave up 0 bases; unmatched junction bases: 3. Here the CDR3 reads CASSFGLAGTNTGELFF. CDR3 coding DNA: TGTGCCAGCAGTTTCGGACTAGCGGGCACGAACACCGGGGAGCTGTTTTTT.

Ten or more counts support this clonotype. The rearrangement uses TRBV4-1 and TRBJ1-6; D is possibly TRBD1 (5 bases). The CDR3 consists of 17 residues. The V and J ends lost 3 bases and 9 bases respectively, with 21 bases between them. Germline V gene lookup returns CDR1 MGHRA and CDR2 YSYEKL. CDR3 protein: CASSQMGRGELGSPLHF. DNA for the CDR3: TGCGCCAGCAGCCAGATGGGACGGGGGGAATTGGGTTCACCCCTCCACTTT.

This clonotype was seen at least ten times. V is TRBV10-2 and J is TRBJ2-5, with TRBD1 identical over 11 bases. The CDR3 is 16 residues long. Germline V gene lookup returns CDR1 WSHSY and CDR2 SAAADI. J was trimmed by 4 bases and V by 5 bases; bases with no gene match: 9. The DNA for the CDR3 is TGCGCCAGCAGTCCCGGGACAGGGGGTGATTTAGAGACCCAGTACTTC. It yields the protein CASSPGTGGDLETQYF.

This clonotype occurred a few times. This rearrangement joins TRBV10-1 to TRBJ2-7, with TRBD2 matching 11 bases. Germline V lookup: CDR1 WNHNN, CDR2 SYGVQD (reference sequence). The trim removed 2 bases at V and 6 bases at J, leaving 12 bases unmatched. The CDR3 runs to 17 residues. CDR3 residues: CASSEDNFSSGGREQYV. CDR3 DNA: TGCGCCAGCAGTGAGGACAATTTTTCTAGCGGGGGGCGCGAGCAGTACGTC.

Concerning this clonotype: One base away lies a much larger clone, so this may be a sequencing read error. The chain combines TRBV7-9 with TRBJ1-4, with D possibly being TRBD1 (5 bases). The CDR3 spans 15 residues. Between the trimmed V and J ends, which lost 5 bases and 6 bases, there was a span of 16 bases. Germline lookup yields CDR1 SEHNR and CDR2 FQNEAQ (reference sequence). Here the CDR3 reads CASSRGAAGYEKLFF. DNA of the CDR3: TGTGCCAGCAGCCGGGGCGCAGCGGGTTATGAAAAACTGTTTTTT.

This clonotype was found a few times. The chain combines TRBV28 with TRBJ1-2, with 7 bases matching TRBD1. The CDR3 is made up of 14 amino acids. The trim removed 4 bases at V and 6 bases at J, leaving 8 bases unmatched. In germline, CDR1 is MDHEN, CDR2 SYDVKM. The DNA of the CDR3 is TGTGCCAGCAGTTCCGGACAGGACCCAAATGGCTACACCTTC. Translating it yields CASSSGQDPNGYTF.